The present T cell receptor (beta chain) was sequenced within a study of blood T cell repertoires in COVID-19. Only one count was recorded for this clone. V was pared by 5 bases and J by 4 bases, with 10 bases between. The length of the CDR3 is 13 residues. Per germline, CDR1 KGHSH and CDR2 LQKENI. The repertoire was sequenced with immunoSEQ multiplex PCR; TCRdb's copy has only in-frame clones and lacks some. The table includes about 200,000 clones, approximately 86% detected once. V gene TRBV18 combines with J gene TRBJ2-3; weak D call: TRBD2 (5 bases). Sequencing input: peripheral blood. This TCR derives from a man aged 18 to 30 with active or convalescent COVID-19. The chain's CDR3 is CASSTAGADTQYF. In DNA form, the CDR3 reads TGTGCCAGCTCAACCGCCGGGGCAGATACGCAGTATTTT.